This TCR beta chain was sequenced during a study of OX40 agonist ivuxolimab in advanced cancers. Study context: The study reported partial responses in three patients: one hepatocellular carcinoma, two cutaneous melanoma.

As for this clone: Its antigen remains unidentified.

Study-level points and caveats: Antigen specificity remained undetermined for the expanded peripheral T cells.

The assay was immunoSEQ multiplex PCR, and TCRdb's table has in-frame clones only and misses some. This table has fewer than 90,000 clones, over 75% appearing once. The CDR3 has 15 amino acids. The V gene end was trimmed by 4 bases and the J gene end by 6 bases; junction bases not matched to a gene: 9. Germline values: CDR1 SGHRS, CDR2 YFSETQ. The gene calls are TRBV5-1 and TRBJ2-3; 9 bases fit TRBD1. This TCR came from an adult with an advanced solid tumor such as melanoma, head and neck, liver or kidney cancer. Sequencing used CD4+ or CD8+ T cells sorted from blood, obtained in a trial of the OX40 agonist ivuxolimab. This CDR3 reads CASSPGQGVSDTQYF. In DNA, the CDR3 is TGCGCCAGCAGCCCGGGACAGGGAGTTTCGGATACGCAGTATTTT.